This T cell receptor (beta chain) was captured by sequencing in a study of blood T cell repertoires in COVID-19. Profiled with immunoSEQ multiplex PCR; TCRdb holds only in-frame clones, not every one. The sample contains 200,000 to 250,000 clones, about 88% of which appear only once. Trimming pared 2 bases from V and 6 bases from J, leaving 7 bases between. Germline CDR1 SEHNR, CDR2 FQNEAQ (reference sequence). This CDR3 has 13 amino acids. The specimen sequenced was peripheral blood. J is TRBJ2-2 and V is TRBV7-9; D remains unclear. The clonotype was recovered from a woman between 50 and 59 years old with COVID-19, enrolled during active disease. Here the CDR3 reads CASSLWAPGELFF. The DNA of the CDR3 is TGTGCCAGCAGCTTATGGGCGCCCGGGGAGCTGTTTTTT. The whole variable domain, remainder taken from reference TRBV7-9 and TRBJ2-2, is DTGVSQNPRHKITKRGQNVTFRCDPISEHNRLYWYRQTLGQGPEFLTYFQNEAQLEKSRLLSDRFSAERPKGSFSTLEIQRTEQGDSAMYLCASSLWAPGELFFGEGSRLTVL.